This TCR beta chain was sequenced during a study of metastatic and nonmetastatic thyroid tumors. From the PCR reads, TCRdb re-called clones with MiXCR. Seen here are around 37,000 clones, less than 25% observed once, and the top ten hold about 16%. V was clipped by 2 bases and J by 7 bases; unmatched bases: 4. The germline gives CDR1 SGHNT, CDR2 YENEEA. CDR3 length: 15 amino acids. Patients underwent thyroid surgery, and none had received any treatment before it. Sequencing was done on a sample of blood. The chain couples TRBV11-3 to TRBJ2-7; TRBD2 agrees at 14 bases. This TCR came from a female donor with papillary thyroid cancer or a benign thyroid nodule (not recorded which). Some clones in this sample may be carry-over from other donors' samples. The CDR3 DNA follows: TGTGCCAGCAGCTTATCCGGGACTAGCGGGAGTGAGCAGTACTTC. This encodes CASSLSGTSGSEQYF.